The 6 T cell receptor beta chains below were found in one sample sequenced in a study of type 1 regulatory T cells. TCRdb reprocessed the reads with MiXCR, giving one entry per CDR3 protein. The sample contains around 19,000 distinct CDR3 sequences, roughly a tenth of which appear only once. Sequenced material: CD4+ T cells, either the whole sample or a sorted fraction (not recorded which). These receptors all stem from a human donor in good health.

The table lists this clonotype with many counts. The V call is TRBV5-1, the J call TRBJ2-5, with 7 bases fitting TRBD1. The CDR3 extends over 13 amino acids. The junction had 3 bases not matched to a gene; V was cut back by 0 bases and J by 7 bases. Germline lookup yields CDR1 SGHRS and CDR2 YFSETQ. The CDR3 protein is CASSLGTGGTQYF. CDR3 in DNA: TGCGCCAGCAGCTTGGGGACAGGAGGGACCCAGTACTTC.

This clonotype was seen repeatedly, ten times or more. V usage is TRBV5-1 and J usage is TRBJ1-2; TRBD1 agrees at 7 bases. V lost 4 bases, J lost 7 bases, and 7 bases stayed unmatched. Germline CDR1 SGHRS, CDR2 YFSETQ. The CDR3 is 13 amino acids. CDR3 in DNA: TGCGCCAGCAGCACCGAGACAGGGAGTGGCTACACCTTC. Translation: CASSTETGSGYTF.

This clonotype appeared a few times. CDR3 region: CASSFRTGDRTEAFF. The CDR3 DNA reads as TGTGCCAGCAGCTTTAGGACAGGGGATCGGACTGAAGCTTTCTTT. V usage is TRBV7-2 and J usage is TRBJ1-1; TRBD1 matches 9 bases. The CDR3 extends over 15 amino acids. Germline assignment: CDR1 SGHTA and CDR2 FQGNSA. The junction had 7 bases not matched to a gene; V was cut back by 3 bases and J by 5 bases.

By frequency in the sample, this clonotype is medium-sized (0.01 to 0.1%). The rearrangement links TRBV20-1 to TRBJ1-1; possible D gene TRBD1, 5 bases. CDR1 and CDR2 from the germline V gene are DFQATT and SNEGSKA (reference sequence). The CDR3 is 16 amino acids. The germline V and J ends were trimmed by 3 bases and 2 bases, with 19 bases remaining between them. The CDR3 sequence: CSARVGNGRGNTEAFF. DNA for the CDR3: TGCAGTGCTAGGGTGGGGAATGGGAGGGGAAACACTGAAGCTTTCTTT.

The CDR3 spells CASSLGWTAYEQYF. The CDR3 DNA reads TGTGCCAGCAGCTTAGGGTGGACAGCCTACGAGCAGTACTTC. The genes are TRBV11-2 and TRBJ2-7, with D possibly being TRBD1 (6 bases). Per the germline V gene, CDR1 is SGHAT and CDR2 is FQNNGV. The CDR3 is made up of 14 amino acids. The V end lost 1 base, the J end lost 2 bases, and 9 bases lay between the germline ends.

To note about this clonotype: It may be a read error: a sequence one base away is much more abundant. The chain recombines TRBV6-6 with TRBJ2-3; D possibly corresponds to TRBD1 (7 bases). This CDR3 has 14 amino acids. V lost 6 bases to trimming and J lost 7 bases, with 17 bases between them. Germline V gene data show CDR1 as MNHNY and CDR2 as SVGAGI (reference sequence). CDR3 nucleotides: TGTGCCAGCAGCAGGGGGGCTGGCGGAAATACGCAGTATTTT. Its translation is CASSRGAGGNTQYF.